Following are 10 T cell receptor beta chains from one sample sequenced in a study of OX40 agonist ivuxolimab in advanced cancers. Library construction relied on the immunoSEQ multiplex PCR assay. Entries here come from immuneACCESS through TCRdb and include only in-frame sequences with V and J called. Some clones fail to appear in such tables; in the studies checked, an unresolved V gene covers under half of the shortfall, and the cause of the remainder is unknown. The sample table contains about 83,000 clones; only one count was recorded for about 89% of them. Almost 8.5% of the sample rests with the top ten. Here the sequenced sample was CD4+ or CD8+ T cells sorted from blood, taken in a trial of the OX40 agonist ivuxolimab. The receptors shown here come from an adult with an advanced solid tumor such as melanoma, head and neck, liver or kidney cancer.

The chain is built from TRBV4-3 and TRBJ1-3; maybe TRBD1 (5 bases). Per the germline V gene, CDR1 is LGHNA and CDR2 is YSLEER. The V end lost 0 bases, the J end lost 4 bases, and 10 bases lay between the germline ends. CDR3 length: 15 amino acids. DNA for the CDR3: TGCGCCAGCAGCCAAGATGAAGGGGTGGGAAACACCATATATTTT. This codes for CASSQDEGVGNTIYF.

V usage is TRBV28 and J usage is TRBJ2-3, with 9 positions matching TRBD2. V gave up 5 bases and J gave up 0 bases; unmatched junction bases: 3. The CDR3 extends over 15 amino acids. Germline lookup yields CDR1 MDHEN and CDR2 SYDVKM. DNA for the CDR3: TGTGCCAGCAGTCCTACTAGCGGGAGCACAGATACGCAGTATTTT. It specifies CASSPTSGSTDTQYF.

The chain has TRBV6-5 and TRBJ2-1; no clear D. The germline CDR1 and CDR2 sequences are MNHEY and SVGAGI. The CDR3 totals 14 residues. The V end lost 5 bases, the J end lost 4 bases, and 12 bases lay between the germline ends. The CDR3 here is CASSQLWWYNEQFF. Here the CDR3 DNA reads TGTGCCAGCAGTCAACTCTGGTGGTACAATGAGCAGTTCTTC.

V usage is TRBV6-5 and J usage is TRBJ1-3, with 11 bases that match TRBD1. Unmatched junction bases numbered 3, after V lost 6 bases and J lost 2 bases. Germline CDR1 MNHEY, CDR2 SVGAGI. The CDR3 covers 15 residues. The CDR3 sequence: CASRDRGLTGNTIYF. For the CDR3, the DNA is TGTGCCAGCAGGGACAGGGGGCTGACTGGAAACACCATATATTTT.

The rearrangement uses TRBV5-4 and TRBJ2-1; 8 nucleotides align to TRBD2. The CDR3 contains 15 residues. Germline CDR1 and CDR2: SGHNT and YYREEE (reference sequence). The V and J ends lost 1 base and 4 bases, in that order; junction bases with no gene match: 4. CDR3 protein: CASSLSAGGYNEQFF. The CDR3, as DNA: TGTGCCAGCAGCTTGTCGGCGGGGGGATACAATGAGCAGTTCTTC.

This rearrangement joins TRBV25-1 to TRBJ1-3; D possibly corresponds to TRBD1 (5 bases). Germline V gives CDR1 MGHDK, CDR2 SYGVNS. This CDR3 spans 14 amino acids. Trimming shortened V by 1 base and J by 6 bases, and 10 bases separated the two germline ends. The CDR3 DNA is TGTGCCAGCAGTGAATTAACAGGAAAAAACACCATATATTTT. Translated, it gives CASSELTGKNTIYF. Filled out from reference TRBV25-1 and TRBJ1-3, the complete variable domain reads EADIYQTPRYLVIGTGKKITLECSQTMGHDKMYWYQQDPGMELHLIHYSYGVNSTEKGDLSSESTVSRIRTEHFPLTLESARPSHTSQYLCASSELTGKNTIYFGEGSWLTVV.

The CDR3: CASSLDWGETQYF. CDR3 nucleotides: TGTGCCAGCAGCCTTGATTGGGGAGAGACCCAGTACTTC. The chain employs TRBV7-2 and TRBJ2-5; no firm D call. Trimming left V 5 bases short and J 4 bases short, with 11 bases between. The CDR3 is 13 amino acids. Per germline, CDR1 SGHTA and CDR2 FQGNSA.

The rearrangement uses TRBV6-6 and TRBJ2-3; D is unresolved. The germline V gene has CDR1 MNHNY and CDR2 SVGAGI (reference sequence). The CDR3 is made up of 16 amino acids. Trimming pared 2 bases from V and 3 bases from J, leaving 15 bases between. CDR3 sequence (DNA): TGTGCCAGCAGTTACGGGGTCCGAAAGAGGACAGATACGCAGTATTTT. Protein sequence: CASSYGVRKRTDTQYF.

The J gene is TRBJ2-7, the V gene TRBV19; 8 nucleotides align to TRBD1. The CDR3 sequence is 13 residues long. The V and J ends lost 5 bases and 6 bases, in that order; junction bases with no gene match: 6. Germline V gene lookup returns CDR1 LNHDA and CDR2 SQIVND (reference sequence). As DNA, the CDR3 is TGTGCCAGTAGTCCGGGACAGGCTGCCGAGCAGTACTTC. Protein: CASSPGQAAEQYF.

The gene calls are TRBV9 and TRBJ1-2, with a tentative D call TRBD1 (6 bases). This CDR3 comprises 13 residues. Germline loops: CDR1 SGDLS, CDR2 YYNGEE. V lost 5 bases to trimming and J lost 3 bases, with 11 bases between them. CDR3 in amino acids: CASRGGTDYGYTF. Written as DNA, the CDR3 is TGTGCCAGCAGAGGGGGGACGGACTATGGCTACACCTTC. Variable domain in full (rest from reference TRBV9 and TRBJ1-2): DSGVTQTPKHLITATGQRVTLRCSPRSGDLSVYWYQQSLDQGLQFLIQYYNGEERAKGNILERFSAQQFPDLHSELNLSSLELGDSALYFCASRGGTDYGYTFGSGTRLTVV.